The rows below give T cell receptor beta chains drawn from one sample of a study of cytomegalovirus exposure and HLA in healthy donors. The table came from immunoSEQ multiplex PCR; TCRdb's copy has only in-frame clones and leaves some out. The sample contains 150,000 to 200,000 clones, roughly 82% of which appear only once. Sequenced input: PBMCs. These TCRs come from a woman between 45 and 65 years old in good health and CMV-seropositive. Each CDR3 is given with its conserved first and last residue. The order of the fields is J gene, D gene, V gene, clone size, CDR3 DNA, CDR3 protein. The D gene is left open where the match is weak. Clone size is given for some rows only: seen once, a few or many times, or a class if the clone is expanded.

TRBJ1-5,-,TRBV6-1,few,TGTGCCAGCACCTTGGGGGCTGGTAGCAATCAGCCCCAGCATTTT,CASTLGAGSNQPQHF
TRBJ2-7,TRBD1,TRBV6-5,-,TGTGCCAGCAGTTCCCACGGACAGGGATTAGTGAAGCAGTACTTC,CASSSHGQGLVKQYF
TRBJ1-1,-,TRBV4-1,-,TGCGCCAGCAGCCAAGCCGGGGTCACTGAAGCTTTCTTT,CASSQAGVTEAFF
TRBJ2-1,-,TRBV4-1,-,TGCGCCAGCAGCCAAGTAGGAGACTTCGACCTCGAGCAGTTCTTC,CASSQVGDFDLEQFF
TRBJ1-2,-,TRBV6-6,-,TGTGCCAGCGGCAGTAACTATGGCTACACCTTC,CASGSNYGYTF
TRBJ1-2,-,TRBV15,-,TGTGCCACCAGCGGTATTAAGGCAGCGTCCTACACCTTC,CATSGIKAASYTF
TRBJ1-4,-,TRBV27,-,TGTGCCAGCAGTTTACAAGGGGCAAAAGAAAAACTGTTTTTT,CASSLQGAKEKLFF
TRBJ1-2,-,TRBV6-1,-,TGTGCCAGCAGTGAAGTAAGGAGTTCAATAAGTGGCTACACCTTC,CASSEVRSSISGYTF
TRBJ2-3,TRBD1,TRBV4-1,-,TGCGCCAGCAGCCAAGGGTGGGGACAGGGCACAGATACGCAGTATTTT,CASSQGWGQGTDTQYF
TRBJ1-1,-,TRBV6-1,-,TGTGCCAGCAGTGAATTGGGAGGGGGGGTGGCTGAAGCTTTCTTT,CASSELGGGVAEAFF
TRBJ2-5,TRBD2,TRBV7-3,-,TGTGCCAGCAGCACACTAGCGGGGGAGACCCAGTACTTC,CASSTLAGETQYF